This T cell receptor (beta chain) was sequenced in a study of beta chain features in type 1 diabetes. A word on this clone: What it recognizes is unknown.

Study results and caveats: For Type 1 diabetes patients, all four CD4+ subsets carried TCRB CDR3s that were moderately but significantly shorter. A pattern of fewer insertions and more deletions at VDJ junctions was seen in type 1 diabetes patients.

Expressed TCRB transcripts were sequenced because the isolated RNA had all been reverse transcribed beforehand. Using immunoSEQ multiplex PCR, the repertoire was profiled, and TCRdb retains in-frame clones only, with some absent. The sample lists 300,000 or so clones, about 13% occurring once. With 3 bases clipped from V and 4 bases from J, the junction kept 2 bases outside the gene matches. The germline V gene encodes CDR1 ENHRY and CDR2 SYGVKD. CDR3 length: 15 amino acids. The TCR originated in a man aged 30 to 39 with type 1 diabetes. The V call is TRBV10-3, the J call TRBJ2-2; 10 nucleotides align to TRBD2. The sample comprised naive CD4+ T cells from blood. The CDR3 DNA reads as TGTGCCATCAGTGACCGACTAGCGGGCACCGGGGAGCTGTTTTTT. Protein product: CAISDRLAGTGELFF.